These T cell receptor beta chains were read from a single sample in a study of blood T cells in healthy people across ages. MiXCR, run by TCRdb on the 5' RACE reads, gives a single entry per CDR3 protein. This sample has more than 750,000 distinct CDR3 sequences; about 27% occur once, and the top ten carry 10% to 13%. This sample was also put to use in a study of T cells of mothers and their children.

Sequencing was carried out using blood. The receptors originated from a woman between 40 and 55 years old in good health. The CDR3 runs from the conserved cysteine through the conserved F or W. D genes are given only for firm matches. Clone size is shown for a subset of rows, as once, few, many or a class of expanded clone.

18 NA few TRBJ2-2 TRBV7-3 CASSLTVFPQPGTGELFF TGTGCCAGCAGCTTGACAGTTTTCCCCCAACCTGGCACCGGGGAGCTGTTTTTT
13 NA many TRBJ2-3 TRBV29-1 CSALPRATDTQYF TGCAGCGCCCTACCCAGGGCCACAGATACGCAGTATTTT
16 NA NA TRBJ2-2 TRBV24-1 CATSDPGEANTGELFF TGTGCCACCAGTGACCCGGGAGAAGCGAACACCGGGGAGCTGTTTTTT
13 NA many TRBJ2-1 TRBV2 CASSVEGGTEQFF TGTGCCAGCAGTGTAGAGGGAGGTACCGAGCAGTTCTTC
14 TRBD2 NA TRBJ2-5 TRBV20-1 CSASRGGAGETQYF TGCAGTGCTAGTCGGGGGGGTGCGGGGGAGACCCAGTACTTC
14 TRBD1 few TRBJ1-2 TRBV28 CASRPPGQGDGYTF TGTGCCAGCAGACCCCCAGGACAGGGGGATGGCTACACCTTC
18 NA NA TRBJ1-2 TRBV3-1 CASSPRYYRPDVNYGYTF TGTGCCAGCAGCCCCCGGTACTACCGACCGGACGTCAACTATGGCTACACCTTC
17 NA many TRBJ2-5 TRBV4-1 CASSQDLAGASQETQYF TGCGCCAGCAGCCAAGATCTGGCGGGGGCCAGCCAAGAGACCCAGTACTTC
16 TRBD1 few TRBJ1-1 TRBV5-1 CASSLVIGSGGLGAFF TGCGCCAGCAGCTTGGTGATAGGATCAGGGGGGCTCGGAGCTTTCTTT
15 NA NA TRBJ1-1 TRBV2 CASSSIFRGNTEAFF TGTGCCAGCAGTTCTATCTTCCGGGGGAACACTGAAGCTTTCTTT
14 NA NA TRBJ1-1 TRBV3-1 CASSPQVLNTEAFF TGTGCCAGCAGCCCACAAGTTTTGAACACTGAAGCTTTCTTT
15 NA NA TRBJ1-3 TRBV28 CASSFALGAGSTIYF TGTGCCAGCAGTTTTGCTTTGGGGGCTGGAAGCACCATATATTTT
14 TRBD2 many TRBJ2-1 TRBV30 CAWSVFLGGDEQFF TGTGCCTGGAGTGTATTTCTGGGGGGGGATGAGCAGTTCTTC
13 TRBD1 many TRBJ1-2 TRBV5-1 CASSYGTDYGYTF TGCGCCAGCAGCTACGGGACAGATTATGGCTACACCTTC
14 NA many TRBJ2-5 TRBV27 CASSFIGEGETQYF TGTGCCAGCAGTTTCATTGGGGAAGGGGAGACCCAGTACTTC
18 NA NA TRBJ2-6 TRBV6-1 CATYSGRTSGAGANVLTF TGTGCCACGTACAGCGGGCGGACTTCGGGGGCTGGGGCCAACGTCCTGACTTTC
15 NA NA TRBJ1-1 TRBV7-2 CASSLEMVMNTEAFF TGTGCCAGCAGCCTGGAGATGGTTATGAACACTGAAGCTTTCTTT
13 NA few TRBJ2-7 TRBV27 CASSYTSSYEQYF TGTGCCAGCAGTTACACGAGCTCCTACGAGCAGTACTTC
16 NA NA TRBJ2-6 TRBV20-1 CSASRGLRSGANVLTF TGCAGTGCTAGTAGGGGCCTTAGGTCTGGGGCCAACGTCCTGACTTTC
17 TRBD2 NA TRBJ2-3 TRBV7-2 CASSLEGLAGIGDTQYF TGTGCCAGCAGCTTAGAAGGACTAGCGGGGATTGGAGATACGCAGTATTTT
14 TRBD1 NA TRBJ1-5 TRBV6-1 CASSNRDRDQPQHF TGTGCCAGCAGTAACCGGGACAGGGATCAGCCCCAGCATTTT
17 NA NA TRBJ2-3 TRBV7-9 CASSLAYGDSSTDTQYF TGTGCCAGCAGCTTGGCCTACGGTGACTCTAGCACAGATACGCAGTATTTT
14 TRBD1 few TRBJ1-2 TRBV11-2 CASRSDRGNYGYTF TGTGCCAGCAGATCAGACAGGGGGAACTATGGCTACACCTTC
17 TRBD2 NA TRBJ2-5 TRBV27 CASKMAGGGRYQETQYF TGTGCCAGCAAGATGGCTGGCGGGGGGAGGTACCAAGAGACCCAGTACTTC
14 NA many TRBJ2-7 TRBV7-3 CASSLQGTSSEQYF TGTGCCAGCAGTCTACAGGGAACGTCTTCCGAGCAGTACTTC
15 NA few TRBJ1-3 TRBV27 CASSLRGPYGNTIYF TGTGCCAGCAGTTTGAGGGGTCCTTATGGAAACACCATATATTTT
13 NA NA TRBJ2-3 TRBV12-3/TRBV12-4 CASSLAFGDTQYF TGTGCCAGCAGTTTAGCCTTTGGGGATACGCAGTATTTT
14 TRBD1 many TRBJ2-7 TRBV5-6 CASSVGQGMSEQYF TGTGCCAGCAGCGTGGGACAGGGGATGAGCGAGCAGTACTTC
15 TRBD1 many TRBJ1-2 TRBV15 CATSITGVTNYGYTF TGTGCCACCAGCATCACAGGGGTTACTAACTATGGCTACACCTTC
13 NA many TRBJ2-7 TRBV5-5 CASNIFGSFEQYF TGTGCCAGCAATATTTTCGGGTCCTTCGAGCAGTACTTC
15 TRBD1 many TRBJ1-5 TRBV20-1 CSAPTGQTRTGPQHF TGCAGTGCGCCTACGGGACAGACCCGGACGGGGCCCCAGCATTTT
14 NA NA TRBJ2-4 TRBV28 CASSPRSVGNIQYF TGTGCCAGCAGTCCGAGATCAGTTGGAAACATTCAGTACTTC
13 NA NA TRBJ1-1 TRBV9 CASSVVGGSEAFF TGTGCCAGCAGCGTAGTGGGGGGATCTGAAGCTTTCTTT
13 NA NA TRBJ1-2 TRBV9 CASSAEDRDGYTF TGTGCCAGCAGCGCCGAGGACAGAGATGGCTACACCTTC
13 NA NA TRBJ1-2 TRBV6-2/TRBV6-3 CASSSIRMNGYTF TGTGCCAGCAGTTCGATCCGCATGAATGGCTACACCTTC
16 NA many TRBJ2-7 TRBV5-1 CASSLAGAGQTGEQYF TGCGCCAGCAGCTTGGCCGGGGCGGGACAGACCGGGGAGCAGTACTTC
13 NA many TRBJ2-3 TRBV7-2 CASSLRETDTQYF TGTGCCAGCAGCTTAAGGGAGACAGATACGCAGTATTTT
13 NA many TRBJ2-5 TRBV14 CASSQGNQETQYF TGTGCCAGCAGCCAAGGCAACCAAGAGACCCAGTACTTC
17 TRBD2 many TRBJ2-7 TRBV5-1 CASSRASGLAGGYEQYF TGCGCCAGCAGCCGTGCTTCTGGACTAGCGGGGGGCTACGAGCAGTACTTC
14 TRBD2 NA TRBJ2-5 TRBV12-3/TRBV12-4 CASSLGGSGRTQYF TGTGCCAGCAGTTTGGGGGGGTCAGGGCGGACCCAGTACTTC
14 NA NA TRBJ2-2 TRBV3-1 CASSQAWNTGELFF TGTGCCAGCAGCCAAGCGTGGAACACCGGGGAGCTGTTTTTT
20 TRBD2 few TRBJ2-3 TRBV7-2 CASSSGLLFSGGANGGTQYF TGTGCCAGCAGCTCGGGGCTCCTCTTTAGCGGGGGCGCAAATGGAGGTACGCAGTATTTT
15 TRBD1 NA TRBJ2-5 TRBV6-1 CASNSGTGARETQYF TGTGCCAGCAACTCGGGGACAGGGGCGCGGGAGACCCAGTACTTC
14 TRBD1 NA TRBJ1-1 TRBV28 CASTDTGGGTEAFF TGTGCCAGCACCGATACAGGGGGCGGCACTGAAGCTTTCTTT